This T cell receptor beta chain was found in a study of T cell changes during pregnancy in multiple sclerosis. The CDR3 runs to 13 residues. Trimming took 2 bases from V and 2 from J, leaving 7 bases between them. CDR1 and CDR2 from the germline V gene are MDHEN and SYDVKM. Some clones are missing from TCRdb's copy, which holds only in-frame ones; the method was immunoSEQ multiplex PCR. The profile shows about 44,000 clones, 90% to 97% of them singletons. This material consisted of peripheral blood, taken in the second trimester of pregnancy. This chain uses TRBV28 with TRBJ2-7, with D hard to call. The sequence was collected from a female donor with multiple sclerosis, enrolled in a pregnancy study. The CDR3, as DNA: TGTGCCAGCAGTTTAGGGCAGACCTACGAGCAGTACTTC. This codes for CASSLGQTYEQYF. Looking up the rest from reference TRBV28 and TRBJ2-7 gives the full variable domain: DVKVTQSSRYLVKRTGEKVFLECVQDMDHENMFWYRQDPGLGLRLIYFSYDVKMKEKGDIPEGYSVSREKKERFSLILESASTNQTSMYLCASSLGQTYEQYFGPGTRLTVT.